The 23 T cell receptor beta chains in this list originate from one sample, sequenced in a study of cytomegalovirus exposure and HLA in healthy donors. The PCR was carried out with 60 Vbeta primers and 13 Jbeta primers. This table comes from immunoSEQ multiplex PCR, and its TCRdb copy is limited to in-frame clones, with some not included. This sample carries 91,000 or so clones, approximately 80% of them seen once, and the ten largest clones take approximately 5.3%. The sample taken for sequencing was PBMCs. The source is a man aged 30 to 39 in good health and CMV-seropositive.

This chain connects TRBV21-1 to TRBJ2-7; the table calls TRBD1, which could not be checked here. TRBV21-1 is an annotated pseudogene. The CDR3 sequence is 13 residues long. The CDR3: CATGDRSTYEQYV. The CDR3 coding sequence is TGTGCCACCGGGGACAGGTCAACCTACGAGCAGTACGTC.

This chain uses TRBV7-6 with TRBJ2-1; TRBD2 aligns across 13 bases. Trimming at V came to 5 bases and at J to 9 bases, leaving 4 bases not matched to a gene. Germline V gene sequence: CDR1 SGHVS, CDR2 FNYEAQ. The CDR3 runs 14 residues. The CDR3 DNA reads TGTGCCAGCAGCCTGACTAGCGGGGGGTTTGAGCAGTTCTTC. Translation: CASSLTSGGFEQFF.

This clone appeared a few times. The chain joins TRBV21-1 to TRBJ1-4; TRBD1, the table's D call, lacks a check against the DNA. TRBV21-1 is shown as a pseudogene. There are 17 residues in the CDR3. The CDR3 protein is CASSKGRSAQVSEKLFF. The CDR3 nucleotides read TGTGCCAGCAGCAAAGGCCGATCGGCCCAGGTCTCTGAAAAACTGTTTTTT.

This CDR3 is CASSYSTPGADTQYF. CDR3 nucleotide sequence: TGTGCCAGCAGTTACTCGACCCCGGGTGCAGATACGCAGTATTTT. The chain combines TRBV6-5 with TRBJ2-3; D is unresolved. V gave up 0 bases and J gave up 4 bases, with 11 bases separating them. The CDR3 spans 15 residues. Germline-derived CDR1 and CDR2 are MNHEY and SVGAGI.

This clone showed up just a few times. The rearrangement uses TRBV18 and TRBJ1-1; D gene unclear. The CDR3 extends over 11 amino acids. Germline CDR1 and CDR2: KGHSH and LQKENI. V lost 5 bases to trimming and J lost 8 bases, with 9 bases between them. CDR3 in amino acids: CASSDREEAFF. The CDR3 nucleotides are TGTGCCAGCTCAGACCGGGAAGAAGCTTTCTTT.

The CDR3 coding sequence is TGTGCCAGCTCACGACAACAGGCTGAAGCTTTCTTT. Amino acid sequence: CASSRQQAEAFF. This chain uses TRBV18 with TRBJ1-1; D might be TRBD1 (5 bases). The CDR3 length is 12 residues. Germline V lookup: CDR1 KGHSH, CDR2 LQKENI. V dropped 4 bases and J dropped 6 bases, with 9 bases sitting between them.

The V and J genes are TRBV4-1 and TRBJ1-3; D is uncertain. Trimming pared 1 base from V and 4 bases from J, leaving 11 bases between. The germline gives CDR1 MGHRA, CDR2 YSYEKL. CDR3 length equals 15 residues. The CDR3 loop is CASSQGRSGGNTIYF. The CDR3 nucleotides read TGCGCCAGCAGCCAAGGGAGGTCCGGAGGAAACACCATATATTTT.

CDR3: CSVRRGLAGGSNTGELFF. CDR3 nucleotides: TGCAGCGTGAGACGGGGACTAGCGGGAGGGTCGAACACCGGGGAGCTGTTTTTT. This chain links TRBV29-1 with TRBJ2-2; 16 nucleotides align to TRBD2. The junction had 7 bases not matched to a gene; V was cut back by 6 bases and J by 0 bases. The CDR3 loop spans 18 amino acids. Germline CDR1 reads SQVTM; CDR2 reads ANQGSEA.

The J gene is TRBJ2-1, the V gene TRBV28; maybe TRBD1 (7 bases). Per the germline V gene, CDR1 is MDHEN and CDR2 is SYDVKM. The CDR3 consists of 14 residues. V was pared by 3 bases and J by 6 bases, with 12 bases between. The CDR3 protein is CASSLRQGGNEQFF. The DNA for the CDR3 is TGTGCCAGCAGTTTGAGACAGGGAGGCAATGAGCAGTTCTTC.

The chain combines TRBV6-5 with TRBJ1-5; 8 bases map to TRBD1. This CDR3 has 14 amino acids. Germline V gene sequence: CDR1 MNHEY, CDR2 SVGAGI. Trimming at V came to 5 bases and at J to 6 bases, leaving 6 bases not matched to a gene. CDR3 in amino acids: CASSTETGVQPQHF. The CDR3, as DNA: TGTGCCAGCAGTACCGAGACAGGGGTTCAGCCCCAGCATTTT.

The rearrangement links TRBV4-1 to TRBJ1-5; D is unresolved. Germline assignment: CDR1 MGHRA and CDR2 YSYEKL. This CDR3 comprises 17 residues. Trimming cost V 8 bases and J 0 bases, with 20 bases left between them. CDR3 protein: CASGPSEQIFSNQPQHF. For the CDR3, the DNA is TGCGCCAGCGGCCCGTCAGAACAGATATTTAGCAATCAGCCCCAGCATTTT.

The gene calls are TRBV4-1 and TRBJ2-5; 10 nucleotides align to TRBD2. Germline trimming cut 6 bases from V and 5 bases from J; bases unmatched to any gene: 6. This CDR3 is built from 14 residues. CDR1 and CDR2 (germline): MGHRA, YSYEKL. CDR3 protein: CASSPSGRWETQYF. The DNA of the CDR3 is TGCGCCAGCAGTCCTAGCGGGAGATGGGAGACCCAGTACTTC.

The chain is built from TRBV5-1 and TRBJ1-2; TRBD1 matches 7 bases. The V gene's germline CDR1 is SGHRS and CDR2 YFSETQ. The CDR3 sequence is 14 residues long. V was pared by 3 bases and J by 4 bases, with 6 bases of the junction left unmatched. This chain's CDR3 is CASSYEGQLYGYTF. As DNA, the CDR3 is TGCGCCAGCAGCTACGAGGGACAGCTCTATGGCTACACCTTC.

This clone appeared a few times. V is TRBV7-8 and J is TRBJ1-1; D is undetermined. Germline assignment: CDR1 SGHVS and CDR2 FQNEAQ. The length of the CDR3 is 14 residues. Trimming removed 1 base at V and 0 bases at J, with 6 bases between. CDR3 residues: CASSLGGMNTEAFF. In DNA form, the CDR3 reads TGTGCCAGCAGCTTAGGAGGGATGAACACTGAAGCTTTCTTT.

This clone was found a few times. The V gene is TRBV2, the J gene TRBJ1-3; no reliable D call. With 4 bases removed from V and 0 bases from J, the gap between germline ends came to 7 bases. This CDR3 comprises 14 residues. Germline V gene sequence: CDR1 SNHLY, CDR2 FYNNEI. The DNA of the CDR3 is TGTGCCAGCAGTGTCATTAGCTCTGGAAACACCATATATTTT. Translation: CASSVISSGNTIYF.

This chain links TRBV11-2 with TRBJ2-7, with a tentative D call TRBD2 (6 bases). From germline, CDR1 is SGHAT and CDR2 FQNNGV. The CDR3 length is 13 residues. Trimming took off 1 base at V and 5 bases at J, with 9 bases between the two ends. As DNA, the CDR3 is TGTGCCAGCAGCTTAGGGGGACTCGACGAGCAGTACGTC. Its translation: CASSLGGLDEQYV.

V is TRBV4-2 and J is TRBJ2-2; TRBD2 matches at 11 bases. Germline V gene data show CDR1 as LGHNA and CDR2 as YNFKEQ. CDR3 length: 21 residues. V dropped 1 base and J dropped 0; count of bases not matched to a gene: 13. This CDR3 is CASSQGGLAGGNDANTGELFF. CDR3 coding DNA: TGTGCCAGCAGCCAAGGAGGCCTAGCGGGAGGTAATGACGCGAACACCGGGGAGCTGTTTTTT.

This sequence joins TRBV21-1 and TRBJ2-7; no DNA check was done on the table's D call, TRBD1. TRBV21-1 is termed a pseudogene. The CDR3 has 18 amino acids. As DNA, the CDR3 is TGTGCCAGCAGCAAAGATCCCAACGACAGGGATGGACCCTACGAGCAGTACGTC. Translated: CASSKDPNDRDGPYEQYV.

The rearrangement links TRBV5-5 to TRBJ1-1; 8 bases agree with TRBD1. Germline V gene sequence: CDR1 SGHKS, CDR2 YYEKEE (reference sequence). With V trimmed by 4 bases and J by 1 base, 6 bases remained unmatched. CDR3 length equals 15 residues. CDR3 in amino acids: CASSDYRGGNTEAFF. The CDR3 bases are TGTGCCAGCAGCGACTACAGGGGGGGGAACACTGAAGCTTTCTTT.

The chain is built from TRBV15 and TRBJ1-1; no firm D call. Germline lookup yields CDR1 LNHNV and CDR2 YYDKDF (reference sequence). Between the trimmed V and J ends, which lost 5 bases and 2 bases, there was a span of 9 bases. The CDR3 has 13 residues. The CDR3 region is CATSQLLNTEAFF. CDR3 sequence (DNA): TGTGCCACCAGCCAACTCTTAAACACTGAAGCTTTCTTT. The variable domain in full, completed from reference TRBV15 and TRBJ1-1, reads DAMVIQNPRYQVTQFGKPVTLSCSQTLNHNVMYWYQQKSSQAPKLLFHYYDKDFNNEADTPDNFQSRRPNTSFCFLDIRSPGLGDTAMYLCATSQLLNTEAFFGQGTRLTVV.

Here the CDR3 reads CASRQGSPYNSPLHF. In DNA, the CDR3 is TGTGCCAGCAGGCAGGGGAGTCCCTATAATTCACCCCTCCACTTT. The rearrangement links TRBV2 to TRBJ1-6; TRBD1 might be the D (6 bases). Trimming pared 6 bases from V and 2 bases from J, leaving 11 bases between. This CDR3 is 15 amino acids long. Germline V lookup: CDR1 SNHLY, CDR2 FYNNEI.

Here the CDR3 reads CASSSPGLAEPYEQYF. The CDR3 nucleotides are TGTGCCAGCAGCTCCCCAGGACTAGCGGAGCCCTACGAGCAGTACTTC. This sequence joins TRBV7-9 and TRBJ2-7, with TRBD2 identical over 10 bases. CDR3 length equals 16 residues. Germline values: CDR1 SEHNR, CDR2 FQNEAQ (reference sequence). J gave up 2 bases and V 4 bases, and 8 bases lay outside the gene matches.

The J gene is TRBJ2-3, the V gene TRBV12-5; D is possibly TRBD2 (6 bases). V was shortened by 2 bases and J by 0 bases, with 18 bases between the two germline ends. The CDR3 runs to 18 residues. Germline CDR1 LGHNT, CDR2 FRNRAP. CDR3 sequence: CASGLIQDGSLSTDTQYF. CDR3 DNA: TGTGCTAGTGGTTTGATTCAGGACGGGAGCCTTAGCACAGATACGCAGTATTTT.